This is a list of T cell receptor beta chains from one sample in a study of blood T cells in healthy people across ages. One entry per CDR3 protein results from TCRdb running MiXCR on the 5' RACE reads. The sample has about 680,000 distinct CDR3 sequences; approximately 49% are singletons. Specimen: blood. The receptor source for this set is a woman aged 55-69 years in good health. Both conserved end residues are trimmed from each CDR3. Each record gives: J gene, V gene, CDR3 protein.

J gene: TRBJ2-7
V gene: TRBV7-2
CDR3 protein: ASSPMGTGAFSYEQY

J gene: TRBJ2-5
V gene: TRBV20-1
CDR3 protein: SARSSLLLTQETQY

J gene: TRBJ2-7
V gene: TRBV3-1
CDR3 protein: ASSRKAGFSYEQY

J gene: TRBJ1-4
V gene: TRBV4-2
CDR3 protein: ASSQAGTSGEKLF

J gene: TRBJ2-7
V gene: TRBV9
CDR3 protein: ASSVGSRENNEQY

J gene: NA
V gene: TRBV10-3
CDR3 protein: ATIGTSKETQY

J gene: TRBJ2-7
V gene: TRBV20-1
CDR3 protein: SANLRGTGRSYEQY

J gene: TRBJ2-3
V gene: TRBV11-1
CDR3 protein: ASSSDPRTSGGQDTQY

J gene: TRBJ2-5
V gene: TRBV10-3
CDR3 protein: AISGQDQETQY

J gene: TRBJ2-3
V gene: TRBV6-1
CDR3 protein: ASSGQRGGTDTQY

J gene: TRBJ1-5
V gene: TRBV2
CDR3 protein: ATRTGLSNQPQH

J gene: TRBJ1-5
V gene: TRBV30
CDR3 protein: AWATTGESNQPQH

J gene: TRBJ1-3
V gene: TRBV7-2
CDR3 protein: ASSLVGGPISGNTIY

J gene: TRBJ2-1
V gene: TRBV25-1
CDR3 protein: ASSDPRVGNNEQF